Sequencing of this TCR beta chain was carried out in a study of blood T cell repertoires in COVID-19. In the study overall: From the United States, Italy and Spain came samples of acute and convalescent COVID-19. PBMCs, B-cell-depleted T cells, or T cells provided the cDNA or gDNA that made up the material.

Patients at the Seattle site were enrolled during active infection and followed longitudinally. Germline-derived CDR1 and CDR2 are LGHDT and YNNKEL (reference sequence). The CDR3 is 14 amino acids. The V segment lost 0 bases and the J segment 11 bases; nucleotides outside the gene matches: 9. Authors' analysis steps: Scientists estimated how many nucleated cells there were by amplifying reference gene primers. The protocol was immunoSEQ multiplex PCR, while the TCRdb copy is restricted to in-frame clones and leaves out a portion. The V and J calls and clone size come from that table; D and trimming were worked out from the DNA. The data show 70,000 or so clones, approximately 86% seen once.

The TCR comes from a man aged 35-49 years with COVID-19, enrolled during active disease. Sequencing used peripheral blood. The V call is TRBV3-1 (or the pseudogene TRBV3-2), the J call TRBJ1-1; 7 bases fit TRBD1. The CDR3 here is CASSQEAGGQRAFF. CDR3 DNA: TGTGCCAGCAGCCAAGAAGCAGGGGGACAGAGGGCTTTCTTT.